This is a list of T cell receptor beta chains from one sample in a study of T cell repertoires in cytomegalovirus infection. From the reads, TCRdb called clonotypes with MiXCR, one entry per CDR3 protein. The table lists 740,000 or so distinct CDR3 sequences, about 40% of them singletons. Sequencing was performed on PBMCs. These receptors came from a human donor in good health (CMV status not recorded). Some clones in this sample may be carry-over from other donors' samples. Each CDR3 is given with its conserved first and last residue. D genes are given only for firm matches. For some rows the clone size is stated as once, few or many, or as a class when expanded; others skip it.

D: TRBD1
V: TRBV28
size: -
length: 14
J: TRBJ2-7
CDR3: CASYGDRGFYEQYF
DNA: TGTGCCAGTTACGGGGACAGGGGGTTCTACGAGCAGTACTTC

D: TRBD1
V: TRBV7-6
size: few
length: 16
J: TRBJ2-2
CDR3: CASSPTRTGQTGELFF
DNA: TGTGCCAGCAGCCCAACCCGGACAGGGCAAACCGGGGAGCTGTTTTTT

D: TRBD2
V: TRBV24-1
size: -
length: 15
J: TRBJ2-1
CDR3: CATSGGLAGVGEQFF
DNA: TGTGCCACCAGTGGGGGACTAGCGGGAGTCGGCGAGCAGTTCTTC

D: TRBD1
V: TRBV5-8
size: -
length: 16
J: TRBJ1-6
CDR3: CASRERTGLGHSPLHF
DNA: TGTGCCAGCAGAGAGCGGACAGGGTTGGGACATTCACCCCTCCACTTT

D: TRBD1
V: TRBV7-6
size: -
length: 15
J: TRBJ2-3
CDR3: CASSQGTGNTDTQYF
DNA: TGTGCCAGCAGCCAAGGGACAGGGAACACAGATACGCAGTATTTT

D: TRBD2
V: TRBV10-3
size: -
length: 13
J: TRBJ2-3
CDR3: CAMSGAYTDTQYF
DNA: TGTGCCATGAGCGGGGCTTACACAGATACGCAGTATTTT

D: -
V: TRBV5-6
size: -
length: 16
J: TRBJ1-1
CDR3: CASTGDRFRRNTEAFF
DNA: TGTGCCAGCACGGGAGACAGGTTCCGACGGAACACTGAAGCTTTCTTT

D: -
V: TRBV6-1
size: once
length: 16
J: TRBJ1-1
CDR3: CASSSLKGRQNTEAFF
DNA: TGTGCCAGCAGTTCCCTTAAGGGCAGACAGAACACTGAAGCTTTCTTT

D: TRBD2
V: TRBV28
size: -
length: 15
J: TRBJ2-5
CDR3: CASSSLADPQETQYF
DNA: TGTGCCAGCAGTAGCCTAGCGGACCCCCAAGAGACCCAGTACTTC

D: -
V: TRBV19
size: few
length: 18
J: TRBJ2-2
CDR3: CASSIPGAQIIGTGELFF
DNA: TGTGCCAGTAGTATTCCGGGGGCGCAGATTATAGGGACCGGGGAGCTGTTTTTT

D: -
V: TRBV6-6
size: few
length: 15
J: TRBJ1-5
CDR3: CASSWTSTTNQPQHF
DNA: TGTGCCAGCAGTTGGACATCAACAACGAATCAGCCCCAGCATTTT

D: -
V: TRBV28
size: once
length: 14
J: TRBJ2-5
CDR3: CASSPIQEQETQYF
DNA: TGTGCCAGCAGTCCCATACAGGAGCAAGAGACCCAGTACTTC

D: TRBD1
V: TRBV4-1
size: -
length: 20
J: TRBJ2-3
CDR3: CASSQGEGQGFLAFRVTQYF
DNA: TGCGCCAGCAGCCAAGGGGAGGGACAGGGGTTCCTCGCGTTTCGGGTTACGCAGTATTTT

D: -
V: TRBV12-3/TRBV12-4
size: -
length: 16
J: TRBJ2-1
CDR3: CASSRQGSGGINEQFF
DNA: TGTGCCAGCAGTCGACAGGGTTCTGGGGGGATCAATGAGCAGTTCTTC

D: TRBD2
V: TRBV6-6
size: few
length: 16
J: TRBJ2-1
CDR3: CASSYPPGLPYNEQFF
DNA: TGTGCCAGCAGTTACCCCCCGGGACTACCGTACAATGAGCAGTTCTTC

D: -
V: TRBV10-3
size: few
length: 13
J: TRBJ2-7
CDR3: CAISDGQTYEQYF
DNA: TGTGCCATCAGTGACGGGCAGACCTACGAGCAGTACTTC

D: TRBD2
V: TRBV7-8
size: few
length: 17
J: TRBJ2-2
CDR3: CASSLALAGGLTGELFF
DNA: TGTGCCAGCAGCTTAGCCCTAGCGGGGGGGCTTACCGGGGAGCTGTTTTTT

D: -
V: TRBV19
size: -
length: 13
J: TRBJ1-5
CDR3: CASRLGRNQPQHF
DNA: TGTGCCAGTAGATTGGGTCGCAATCAGCCCCAGCATTTT